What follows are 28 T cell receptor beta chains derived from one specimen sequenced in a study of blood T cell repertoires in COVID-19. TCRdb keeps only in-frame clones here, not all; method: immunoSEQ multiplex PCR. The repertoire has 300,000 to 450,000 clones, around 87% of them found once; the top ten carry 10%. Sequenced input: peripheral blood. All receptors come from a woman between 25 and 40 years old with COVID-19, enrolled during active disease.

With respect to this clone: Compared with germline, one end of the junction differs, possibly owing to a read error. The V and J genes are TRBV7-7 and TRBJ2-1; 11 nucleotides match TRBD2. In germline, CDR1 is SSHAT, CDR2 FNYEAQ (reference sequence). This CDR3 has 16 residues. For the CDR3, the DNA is TGTGCTAGCACCCTCAGGGTAGCGGGAGGGCCCAATGAGCAGTTCTTC. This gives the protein CASTLRVAGGPNEQFF.

Here the CDR3 reads CASRGYLSSYNEQFF. As DNA, the CDR3 is TGTGCCTCGCGGGGCTACTTGAGCTCCTACAATGAGCAGTTCTTC. The genes are TRBV18 and TRBJ2-1; tentatively, D is TRBD2 (6 bases). V was clipped by 11 bases and J by 0 bases, with 17 bases between them. Germline loops: CDR1 KGHSH, CDR2 LQKENI. This CDR3 spans 15 amino acids.

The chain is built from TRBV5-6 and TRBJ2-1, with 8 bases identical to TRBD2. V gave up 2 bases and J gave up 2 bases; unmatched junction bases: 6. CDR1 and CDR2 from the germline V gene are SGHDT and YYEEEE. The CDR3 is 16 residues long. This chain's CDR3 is CASSFPAGVTYNEQFF. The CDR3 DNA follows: TGTGCCAGCAGCTTTCCAGCGGGGGTTACCTACAATGAGCAGTTCTTC.

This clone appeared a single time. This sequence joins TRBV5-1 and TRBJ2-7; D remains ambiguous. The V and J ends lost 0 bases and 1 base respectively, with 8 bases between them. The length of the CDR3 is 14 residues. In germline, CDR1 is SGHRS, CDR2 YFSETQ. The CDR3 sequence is CASSLGPDSYEQYF. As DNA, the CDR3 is TGCGCCAGCAGCTTGGGGCCCGATTCCTACGAGCAGTACTTC.

CDR3 protein: CASSEYEVAGGYTF. The DNA for the CDR3 is TGTGCCAGCAGTGAATATGAGGTAGCGGGTGGCTACACCTTC. The chain employs TRBV25-1 and TRBJ1-2; no clear D. V was shortened by 0 bases and J by 7 bases, with 12 bases between the two germline ends. CDR1 and CDR2 from the germline V gene are MGHDK and SYGVNS. The CDR3 loop spans 14 amino acids.

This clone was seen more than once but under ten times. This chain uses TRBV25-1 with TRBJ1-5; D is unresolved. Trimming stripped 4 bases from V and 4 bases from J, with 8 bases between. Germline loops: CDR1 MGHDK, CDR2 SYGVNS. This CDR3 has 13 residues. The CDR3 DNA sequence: TGTGCCAGCAGTGGGCCCCTTAATCAGCCCCAGCATTTT. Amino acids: CASSGPLNQPQHF.

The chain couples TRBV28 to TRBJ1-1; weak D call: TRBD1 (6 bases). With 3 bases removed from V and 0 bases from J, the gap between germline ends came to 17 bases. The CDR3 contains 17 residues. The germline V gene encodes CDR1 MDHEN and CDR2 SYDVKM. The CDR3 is CASSFGTLSFLNTEAFF. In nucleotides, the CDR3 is TGTGCCAGCAGTTTTGGGACACTGAGTTTTTTGAACACTGAAGCTTTCTTT.

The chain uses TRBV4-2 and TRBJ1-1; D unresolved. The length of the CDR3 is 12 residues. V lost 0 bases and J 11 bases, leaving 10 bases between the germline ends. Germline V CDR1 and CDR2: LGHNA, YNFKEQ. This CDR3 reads CASSQDNGWAFF. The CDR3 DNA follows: TGTGCCAGCAGCCAAGATAACGGTTGGGCTTTCTTT.

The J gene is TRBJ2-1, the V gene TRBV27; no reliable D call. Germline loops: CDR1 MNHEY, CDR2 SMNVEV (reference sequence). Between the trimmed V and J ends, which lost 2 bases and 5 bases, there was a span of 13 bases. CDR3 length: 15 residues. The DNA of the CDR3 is TGTGCCAGCAGTTTAGTGGAAATGGGCAACAATGAGCAGTTCTTC. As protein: CASSLVEMGNNEQFF.

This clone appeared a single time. CDR3 nucleotide sequence: TGTGCCAGCACCATACAAGCAACTAATGAAAAACTGTTTTTT. The encoded protein is CASTIQATNEKLFF. This chain connects TRBV2 to TRBJ1-4; D not certain. The germline V gene has CDR1 SNHLY and CDR2 FYNNEI. There are 14 residues in the CDR3. The V and J ends lost 7 bases and 0 bases respectively, with 9 bases between them.

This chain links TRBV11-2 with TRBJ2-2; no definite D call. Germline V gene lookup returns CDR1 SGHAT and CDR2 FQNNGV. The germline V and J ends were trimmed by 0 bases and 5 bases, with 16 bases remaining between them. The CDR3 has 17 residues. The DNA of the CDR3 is TGTGCCAGCAGCTTAGATGGTTGGTCAGACAAGACCGGGGAGCTGTTTTTT. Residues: CASSLDGWSDKTGELFF.

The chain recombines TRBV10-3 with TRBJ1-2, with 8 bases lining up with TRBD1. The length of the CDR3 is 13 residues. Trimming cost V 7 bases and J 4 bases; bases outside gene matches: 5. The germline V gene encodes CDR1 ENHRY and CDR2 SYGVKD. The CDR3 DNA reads TGTGCCATCAACACAGGGGGAGGCTATGGCTACACCTTC. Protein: CAINTGGGYGYTF.

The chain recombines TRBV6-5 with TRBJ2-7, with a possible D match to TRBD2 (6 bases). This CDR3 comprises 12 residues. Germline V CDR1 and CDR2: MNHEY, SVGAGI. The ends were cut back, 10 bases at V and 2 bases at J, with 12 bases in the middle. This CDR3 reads CATGGNTYEQYF. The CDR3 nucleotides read TGTGCCACAGGCGGGAACACCTACGAGCAGTACTTC.

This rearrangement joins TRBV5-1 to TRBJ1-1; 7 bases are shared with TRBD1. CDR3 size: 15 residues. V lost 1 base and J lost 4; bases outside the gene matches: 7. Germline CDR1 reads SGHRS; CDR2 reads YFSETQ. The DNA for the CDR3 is TGCGCCAGCAGCTTGTCGAGGGGGCGGGGCACTGAAGCTTTCTTT. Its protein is CASSLSRGRGTEAFF. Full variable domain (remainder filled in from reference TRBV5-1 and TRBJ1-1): KAGVTQTPRYLIKTRGQQVTLSCSPISGHRSVSWYQQTPGQGLQFLFEYFSETQRNKGNFPGRFSGRQFSNSRSEMNVSTLELGDSALYLCASSLSRGRGTEAFFGQGTRLTVV.

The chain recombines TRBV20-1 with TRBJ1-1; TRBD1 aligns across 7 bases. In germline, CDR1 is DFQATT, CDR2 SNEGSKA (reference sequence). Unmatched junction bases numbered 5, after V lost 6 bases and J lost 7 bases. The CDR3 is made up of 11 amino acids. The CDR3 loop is CSASGQYEAFF. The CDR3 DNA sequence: TGCAGTGCGTCGGGACAGTATGAAGCTTTCTTT.

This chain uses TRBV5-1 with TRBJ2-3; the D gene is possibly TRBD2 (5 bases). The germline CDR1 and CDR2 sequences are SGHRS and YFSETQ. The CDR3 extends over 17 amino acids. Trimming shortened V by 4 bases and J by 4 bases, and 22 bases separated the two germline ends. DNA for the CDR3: TGCGCCAGCAGCCATGACCCCCGGGCCCGGGGATCAGATACGCAGTATTTT. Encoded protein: CASSHDPRARGSDTQYF.

For the CDR3, the DNA is TGTGCCAGCAGTTTATCGAACGCAGACAATGAGCAGTTCTTC. The encoded protein is CASSLSNADNEQFF. The rearrangement joins TRBV27 to TRBJ2-1, with unresolved D. Germline lookup yields CDR1 MNHEY and CDR2 SMNVEV (reference sequence). The CDR3 has 14 amino acids. V was trimmed by 0 bases and J by 5 bases, leaving 8 bases between them.

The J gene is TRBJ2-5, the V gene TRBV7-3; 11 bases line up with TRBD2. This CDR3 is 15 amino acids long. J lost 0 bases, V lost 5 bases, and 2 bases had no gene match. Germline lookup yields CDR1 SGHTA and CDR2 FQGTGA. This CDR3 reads CASSLAGGYQETQYF. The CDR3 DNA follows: TGTGCCAGCAGCCTAGCGGGAGGCTACCAAGAGACCCAGTACTTC.

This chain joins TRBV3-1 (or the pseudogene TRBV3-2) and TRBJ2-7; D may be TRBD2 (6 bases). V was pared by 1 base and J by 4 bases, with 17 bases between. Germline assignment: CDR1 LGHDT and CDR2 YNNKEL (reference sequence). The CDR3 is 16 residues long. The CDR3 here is CASSQVVASGSYEQYF. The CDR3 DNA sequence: TGTGCCAGCAGCCAAGTAGTAGCCAGCGGGTCTTACGAGCAGTACTTC.

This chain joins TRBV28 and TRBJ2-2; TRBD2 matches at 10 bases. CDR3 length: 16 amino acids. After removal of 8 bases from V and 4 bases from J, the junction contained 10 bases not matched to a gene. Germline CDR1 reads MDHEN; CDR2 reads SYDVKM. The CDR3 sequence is CASRTGGLARTGELFF. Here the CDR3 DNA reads TGTGCCAGCCGAACAGGGGGACTAGCGCGCACCGGGGAGCTGTTTTTT.

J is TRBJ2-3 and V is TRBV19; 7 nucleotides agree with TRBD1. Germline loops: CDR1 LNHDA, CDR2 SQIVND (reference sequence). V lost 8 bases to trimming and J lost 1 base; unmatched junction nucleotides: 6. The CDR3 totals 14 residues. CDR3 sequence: CASSTGDGTDTQYF. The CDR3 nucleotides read TGTGCCAGTTCCACAGGGGATGGCACAGATACGCAGTATTTT.

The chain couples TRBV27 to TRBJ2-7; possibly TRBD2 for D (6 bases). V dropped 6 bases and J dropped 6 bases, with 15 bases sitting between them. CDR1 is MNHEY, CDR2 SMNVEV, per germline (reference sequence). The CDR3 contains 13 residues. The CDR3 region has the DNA TGTGCCAGCAGCTGGGGACTTAAGAGCGAGCAGTACTTC. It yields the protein CASSWGLKSEQYF.

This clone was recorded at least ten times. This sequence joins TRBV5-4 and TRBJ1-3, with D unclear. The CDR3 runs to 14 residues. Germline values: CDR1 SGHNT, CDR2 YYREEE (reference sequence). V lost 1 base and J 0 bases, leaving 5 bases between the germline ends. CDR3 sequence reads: CASSLTGSGNTIYF. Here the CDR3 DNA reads TGTGCCAGCAGCTTGACCGGCTCTGGAAACACCATATATTTT.

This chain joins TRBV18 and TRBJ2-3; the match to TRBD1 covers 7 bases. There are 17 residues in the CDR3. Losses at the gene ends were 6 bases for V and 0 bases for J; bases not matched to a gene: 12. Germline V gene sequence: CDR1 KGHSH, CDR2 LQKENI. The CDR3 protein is CASSRFLGQESTDTQYF. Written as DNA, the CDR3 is TGTGCCAGCTCTCGATTCCTTGGACAGGAAAGCACAGATACGCAGTATTTT.

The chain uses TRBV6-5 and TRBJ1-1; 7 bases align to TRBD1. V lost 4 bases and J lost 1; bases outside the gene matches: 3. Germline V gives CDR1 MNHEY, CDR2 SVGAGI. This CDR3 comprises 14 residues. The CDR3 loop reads CASSLNRGNTEAFF. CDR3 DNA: TGTGCCAGCAGTTTAAACAGGGGGAACACTGAAGCTTTCTTT.

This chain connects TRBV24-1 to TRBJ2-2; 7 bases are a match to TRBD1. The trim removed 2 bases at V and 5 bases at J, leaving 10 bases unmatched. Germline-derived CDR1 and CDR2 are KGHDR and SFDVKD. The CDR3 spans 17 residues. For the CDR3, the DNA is TGTGCCACCAGTGATTCAGCCGGGACAGTAGCTACCGGGGAGCTGTTTTTT. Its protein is CATSDSAGTVATGELFF.

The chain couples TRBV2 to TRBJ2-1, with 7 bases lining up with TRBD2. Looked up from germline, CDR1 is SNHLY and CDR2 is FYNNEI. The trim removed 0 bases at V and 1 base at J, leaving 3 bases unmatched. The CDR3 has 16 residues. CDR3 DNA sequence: TGTGCCAGCAGTGAAGCCTGGGGAGGGTCCTACAATGAGCAGTTCTTC. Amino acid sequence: CASSEAWGGSYNEQFF. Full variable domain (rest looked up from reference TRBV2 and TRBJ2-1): EPEVTQTPSHQVTQMGQEVILRCVPISNHLYFYWYRQILGQKVEFLVSFYNNEISEKSEIFDDQFSVERPDGSNFTLKIRSTKLEDSAMYFCASSEAWGGSYNEQFFGPGTRLTVL.

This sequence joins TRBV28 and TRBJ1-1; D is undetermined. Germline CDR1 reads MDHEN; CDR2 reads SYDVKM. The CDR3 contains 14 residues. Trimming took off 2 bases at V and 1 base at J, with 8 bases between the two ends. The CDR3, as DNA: TGTGCCAGCAGTTTACCCATCCCGAACACTGAAGCTTTCTTT. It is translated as CASSLPIPNTEAFF.